What follows describes a single T cell receptor beta chain. V was pared by 0 bases and J by 2 bases, with 10 bases between. The CDR3 length is 14 residues. Per germline, CDR1 GTSNPN and CDR2 SVGIG (reference sequence). Sequencing was performed with immunoSEQ multiplex PCR; in TCRdb, only in-frame clones are kept and a portion is missing. The data contain about 220,000 clones, roughly four fifths of them seen just once; the ten biggest clones take up approximately 2.5%. These data originate in a study of blood T cell repertoires in COVID-19. This chain links TRBV30 with TRBJ1-2, with D maybe TRBD1 (6 bases). Sequenced sample: peripheral blood. This clonotype was sampled from a woman between 55 and 75 years old with acute or convalescent COVID-19. Here the CDR3 DNA reads TGTGCCTGGAGTGTAGGACAGAGAAACTATGGCTACACCTTC. This sequence encodes CAWSVGQRNYGYTF.